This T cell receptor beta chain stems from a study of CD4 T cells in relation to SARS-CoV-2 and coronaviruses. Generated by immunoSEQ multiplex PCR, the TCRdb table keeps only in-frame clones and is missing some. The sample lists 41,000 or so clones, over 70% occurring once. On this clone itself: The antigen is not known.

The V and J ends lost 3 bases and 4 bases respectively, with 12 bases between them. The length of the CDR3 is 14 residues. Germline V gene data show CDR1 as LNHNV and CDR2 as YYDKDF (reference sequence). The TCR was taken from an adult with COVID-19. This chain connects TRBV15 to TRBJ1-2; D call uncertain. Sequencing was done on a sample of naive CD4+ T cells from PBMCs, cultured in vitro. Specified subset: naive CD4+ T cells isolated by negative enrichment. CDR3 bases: TGTGCCACCAGCAGTTTCCGGGAAAGCTATGGCTACACCTTC. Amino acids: CATSSFRESYGYTF.